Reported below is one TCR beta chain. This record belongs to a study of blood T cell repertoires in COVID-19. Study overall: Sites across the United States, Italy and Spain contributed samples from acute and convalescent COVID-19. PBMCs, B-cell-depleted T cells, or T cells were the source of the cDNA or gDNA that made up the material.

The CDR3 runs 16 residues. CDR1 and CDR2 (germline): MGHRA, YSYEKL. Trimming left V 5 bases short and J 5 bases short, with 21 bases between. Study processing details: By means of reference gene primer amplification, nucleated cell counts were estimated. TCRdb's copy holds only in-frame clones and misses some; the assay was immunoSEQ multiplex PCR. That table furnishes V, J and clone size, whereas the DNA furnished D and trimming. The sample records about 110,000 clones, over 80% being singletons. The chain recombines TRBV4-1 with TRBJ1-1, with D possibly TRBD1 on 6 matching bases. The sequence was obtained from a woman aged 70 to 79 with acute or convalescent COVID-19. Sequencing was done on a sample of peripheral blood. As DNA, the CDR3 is TGCGCCAGCAGCGAAGCCGGGGGGCTGATGCGGACTGAAGCTTTCTTT. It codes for CASSEAGGLMRTEAFF.